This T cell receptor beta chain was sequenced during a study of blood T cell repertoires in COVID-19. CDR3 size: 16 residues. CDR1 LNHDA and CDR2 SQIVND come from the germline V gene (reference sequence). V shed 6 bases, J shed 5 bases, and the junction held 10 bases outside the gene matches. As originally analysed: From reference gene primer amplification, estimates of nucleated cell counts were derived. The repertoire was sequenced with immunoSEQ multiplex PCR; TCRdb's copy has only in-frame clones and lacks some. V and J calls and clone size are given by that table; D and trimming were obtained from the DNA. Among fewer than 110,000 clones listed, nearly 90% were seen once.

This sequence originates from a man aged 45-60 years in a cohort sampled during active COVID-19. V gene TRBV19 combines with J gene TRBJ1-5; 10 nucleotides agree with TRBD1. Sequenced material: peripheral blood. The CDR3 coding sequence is TGTGCCAGTAGGAAAACGACAGGGGGCAGGGATCAGCCCCAGCATTTT. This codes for CASRKTTGGRDQPQHF.